Each of the 2 T cell receptor beta chains below was sequenced from the same sample in a study of T cells after yellow fever vaccination. TCRdb passed the 5' RACE reads through MiXCR, listing each CDR3 protein once. Among approximately 120,000 distinct CDR3 sequences listed, more than 7.5% were seen once. Material: CD8+ T cells sorted from PBMCs, obtained on the day of the yellow fever booster vaccination. The receptors here all came from a man between 18 and 35 years old who received the YFV17D yellow fever vaccine.

This clonotype was detected only a few times. This rearrangement joins TRBV20-1 to TRBJ1-1, with TRBD1 as a possible D gene (6 bases). This CDR3 has 16 amino acids. Looked up from germline, CDR1 is DFQATT and CDR2 is SNEGSKA (reference sequence). The V end lost 0 bases, the J end lost 2 bases, and 16 bases lay between the germline ends. CDR3 amino acids: CSARERTARSNTEAFF. The CDR3 DNA is TGCAGTGCTAGAGAAAGGACAGCGCGATCAAACACTGAAGCTTTCTTT.

This clonotype has a handful of counts. The rearrangement links TRBV10-2 to TRBJ2-1, with D tentatively TRBD2 (7 bases). Germline V CDR1 and CDR2: WSHSY, SAAADI. V lost 3 bases and J 7 bases, leaving 16 bases between the germline ends. The CDR3 is 15 amino acids. CDR3 region: CASSDVGGALNEQFF. The CDR3 coding sequence is TGCGCCAGCAGTGATGTGGGGGGGGCGTTGAATGAGCAGTTCTTC.